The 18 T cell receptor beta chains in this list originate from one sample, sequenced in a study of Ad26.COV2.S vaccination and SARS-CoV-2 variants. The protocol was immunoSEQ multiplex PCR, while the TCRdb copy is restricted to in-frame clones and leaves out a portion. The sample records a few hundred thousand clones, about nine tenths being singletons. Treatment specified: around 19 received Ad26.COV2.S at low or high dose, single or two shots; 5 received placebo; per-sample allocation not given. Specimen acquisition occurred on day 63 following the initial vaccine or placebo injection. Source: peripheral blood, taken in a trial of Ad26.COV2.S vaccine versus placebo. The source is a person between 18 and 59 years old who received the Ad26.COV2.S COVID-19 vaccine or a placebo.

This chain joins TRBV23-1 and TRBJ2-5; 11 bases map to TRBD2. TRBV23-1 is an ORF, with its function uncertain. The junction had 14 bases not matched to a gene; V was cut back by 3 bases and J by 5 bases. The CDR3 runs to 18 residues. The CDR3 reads CASSHTGPLAGGGETQYF. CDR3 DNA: TGCGCCAGCAGTCACACGGGCCCCCTAGCGGGAGGAGGGGAGACCCAGTACTTC.

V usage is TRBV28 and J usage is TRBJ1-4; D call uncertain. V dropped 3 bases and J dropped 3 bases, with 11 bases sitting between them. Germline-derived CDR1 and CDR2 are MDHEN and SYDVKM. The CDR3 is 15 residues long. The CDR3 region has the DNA TGTGCCAGCAGTTTCTTCGGAGGTGCTAATGAAAAACTGTTTTTT. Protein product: CASSFFGGANEKLFF.

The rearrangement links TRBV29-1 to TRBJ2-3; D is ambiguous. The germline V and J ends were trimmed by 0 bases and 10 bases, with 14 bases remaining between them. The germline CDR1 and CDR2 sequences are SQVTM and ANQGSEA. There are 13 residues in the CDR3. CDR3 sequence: CSVEDELGFSQYF. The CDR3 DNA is TGCAGCGTTGAAGATGAACTGGGCTTTTCGCAGTATTTT.

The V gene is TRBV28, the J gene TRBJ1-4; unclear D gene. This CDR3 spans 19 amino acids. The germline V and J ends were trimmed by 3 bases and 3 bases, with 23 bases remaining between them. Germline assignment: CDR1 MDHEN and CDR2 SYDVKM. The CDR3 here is CASSFDRPWQPISNEKLFF. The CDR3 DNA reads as TGTGCCAGCAGTTTCGATCGCCCTTGGCAGCCTATCTCTAATGAAAAACTGTTTTTT.

This CDR3 reads CASSHEGPSWSSGNEKLFF. The DNA of the CDR3 is TGTGCCAGCAGTCACGAGGGCCCCTCATGGTCCTCCGGTAATGAAAAACTGTTTTTT. The chain uses TRBV6-6 and TRBJ1-4; D is ambiguous. CDR1 MNHNY and CDR2 SVGAGI come from the germline V gene (reference sequence). The V gene lost 5 bases and the J gene lost 4 bases, with 26 bases spanning the gap. The CDR3 has 19 amino acids.

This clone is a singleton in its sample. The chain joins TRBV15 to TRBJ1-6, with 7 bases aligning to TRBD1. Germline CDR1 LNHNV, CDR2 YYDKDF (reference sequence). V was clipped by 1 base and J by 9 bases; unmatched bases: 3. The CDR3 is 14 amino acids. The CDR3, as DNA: TGTGCCACCAGCAGAGCCAGGGGGGGTTCACCCCTCCACTTT. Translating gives CATSRARGGSPLHF.

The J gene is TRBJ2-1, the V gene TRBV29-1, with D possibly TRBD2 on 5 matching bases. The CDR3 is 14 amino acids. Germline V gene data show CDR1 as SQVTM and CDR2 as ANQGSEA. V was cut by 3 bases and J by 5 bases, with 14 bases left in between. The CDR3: CSVDPLAANNEQFF. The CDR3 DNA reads TGCAGCGTTGACCCCCTAGCAGCCAACAATGAGCAGTTCTTC.

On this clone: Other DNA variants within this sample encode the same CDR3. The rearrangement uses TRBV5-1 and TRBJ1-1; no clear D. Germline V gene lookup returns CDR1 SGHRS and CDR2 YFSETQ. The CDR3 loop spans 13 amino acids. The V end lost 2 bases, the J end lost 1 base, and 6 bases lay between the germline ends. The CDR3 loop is CASSFGRNTEAFF. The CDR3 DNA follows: TGCGCCAGCAGCTTCGGCAGGAACACTGAAGCTTTCTTT.

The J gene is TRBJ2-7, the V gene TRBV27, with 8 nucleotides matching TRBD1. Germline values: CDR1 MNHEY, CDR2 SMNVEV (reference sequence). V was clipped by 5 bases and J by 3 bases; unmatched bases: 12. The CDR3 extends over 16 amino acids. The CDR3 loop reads CASSLLPTGAGYEQYF. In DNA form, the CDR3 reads TGTGCCAGCAGTCTACTCCCGACAGGGGCGGGCTACGAGCAGTACTTC.

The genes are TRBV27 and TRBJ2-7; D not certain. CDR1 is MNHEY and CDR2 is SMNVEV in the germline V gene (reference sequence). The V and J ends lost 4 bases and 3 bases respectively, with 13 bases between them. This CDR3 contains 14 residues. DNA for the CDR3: TGTGCCAGCAGTTATAAGGCGTGGGACTACGAGCAGTACTTC. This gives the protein CASSYKAWDYEQYF.

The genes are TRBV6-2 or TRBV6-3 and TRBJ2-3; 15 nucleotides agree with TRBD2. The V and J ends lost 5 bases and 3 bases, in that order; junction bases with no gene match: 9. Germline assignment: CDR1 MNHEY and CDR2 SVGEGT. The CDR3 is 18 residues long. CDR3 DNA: TGTGCCAGCAGTCCAGGACTAGCGGGAGGGCCGGGGACAGATACGCAGTATTTT. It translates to CASSPGLAGGPGTDTQYF.

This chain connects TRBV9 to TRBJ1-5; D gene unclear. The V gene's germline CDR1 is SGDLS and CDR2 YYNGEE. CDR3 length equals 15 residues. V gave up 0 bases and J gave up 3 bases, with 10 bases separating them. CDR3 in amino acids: CASSVGVGFNQPQHF. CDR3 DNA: TGTGCCAGCAGCGTAGGGGTGGGTTTCAATCAGCCCCAGCATTTT.

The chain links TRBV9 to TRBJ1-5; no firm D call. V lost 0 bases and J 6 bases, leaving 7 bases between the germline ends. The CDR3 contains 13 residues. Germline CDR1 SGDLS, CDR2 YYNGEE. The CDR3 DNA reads TGTGCCAGCAGCGTAGGGACCGGTCAGCCCCAGCATTTT. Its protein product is CASSVGTGQPQHF.

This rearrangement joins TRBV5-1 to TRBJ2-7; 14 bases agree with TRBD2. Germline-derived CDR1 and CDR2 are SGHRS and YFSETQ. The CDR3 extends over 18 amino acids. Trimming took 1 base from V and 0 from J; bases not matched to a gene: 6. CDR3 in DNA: TGCGCCAGCAGCTTGCCGCGACTAGCGGGAGGGAACTCCTACGAGCAGTACTTC. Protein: CASSLPRLAGGNSYEQYF. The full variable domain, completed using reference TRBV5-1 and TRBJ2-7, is KAGVTQTPRYLIKTRGQQVTLSCSPISGHRSVSWYQQTPGQGLQFLFEYFSETQRNKGNFPGRFSGRQFSNSRSEMNVSTLELGDSALYLCASSLPRLAGGNSYEQYFGPGTRLTVT.

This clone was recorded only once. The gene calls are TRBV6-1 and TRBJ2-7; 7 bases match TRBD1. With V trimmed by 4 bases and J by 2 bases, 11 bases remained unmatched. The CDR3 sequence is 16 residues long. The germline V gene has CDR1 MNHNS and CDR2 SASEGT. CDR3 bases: TGTGCCAGCAGTGGGGGGTTTGACAGGGTCACCTACGAGCAGTACTTC. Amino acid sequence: CASSGGFDRVTYEQYF.

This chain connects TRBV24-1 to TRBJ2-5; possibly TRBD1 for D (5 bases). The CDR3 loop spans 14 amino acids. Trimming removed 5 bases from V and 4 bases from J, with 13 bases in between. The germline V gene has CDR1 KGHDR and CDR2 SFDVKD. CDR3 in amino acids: CATSVAGSLETQYF. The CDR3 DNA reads TGTGCCACCAGTGTCGCAGGGTCTTTAGAGACCCAGTACTTC.

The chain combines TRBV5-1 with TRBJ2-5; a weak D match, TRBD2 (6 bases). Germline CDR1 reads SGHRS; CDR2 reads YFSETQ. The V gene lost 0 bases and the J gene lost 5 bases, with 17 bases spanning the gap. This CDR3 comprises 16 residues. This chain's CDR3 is CASSLAGAAGGETQYF. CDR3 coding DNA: TGCGCCAGCAGCTTGGCCGGGGCAGCCGGAGGGGAGACCCAGTACTTC.

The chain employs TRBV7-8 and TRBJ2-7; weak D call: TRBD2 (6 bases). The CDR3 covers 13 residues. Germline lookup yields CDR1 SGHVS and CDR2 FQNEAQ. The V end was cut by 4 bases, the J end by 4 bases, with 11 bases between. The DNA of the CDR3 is TGTGCCAGCAGCTCTGGGACTTATTACGAGCAGTACTTC. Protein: CASSSGTYYEQYF.